The clone carrying this T cell receptor (beta chain) was seen many times. Its specificity is unknown. Construction of the TCR beta libraries employed iRepertoire HTBI primers in conjunction with Arm-PCR of CDR3 regions. Authors' data handling: Sample data revealed fewer than 70 TRBV and some 13 TRBJ segments. TCRdb used MiXCR to reprocess the multiplex PCR reads, holding one entry per CDR3 protein. The authors' filters were not applied to this entry. The sample lists about 430,000 distinct CDR3 sequences, roughly 23% seen once, with approximately 14% in the top ten. Trimming took off 2 bases at V and 3 bases at J, with 4 bases between the two ends. CDR3 size: 12 residues. Germline V gene sequence: CDR1 MDHEN, CDR2 SYDVKM. Time point noted: persistent/refractory GD, antithyroid drugs over 5 years with positive TRAb. TCR sequences were obtained from RNA taken from PBMCs. Peripheral blood, roughly 8.1 milliliters of it, was drawn into EDTA tubes.

The entry originates in a study of regulatory T cells in long-lasting Graves disease. Whole-study results and caveats: TRBV28, TRBJ1-2 and TRBJ2-5 emerged as the favored segments in persistent disease. The number of shared public clonotypes was higher in persistent patients (roughly 2,800) than new patients (approximately 1,000).

This chain uses TRBV28 with TRBJ1-2; D is undetermined. The clonotype originates from a female donor with Graves disease. Source: peripheral blood mononuclear cells (PBMCs), taken when the disease was refractory, from a patient treated with antithyroid drugs. The CDR3 loop is CASSLLDYGYTF. CDR3 DNA: TGTGCCAGCAGTTTACTGGACTATGGCTACACCTTC.